What follows describes a single T cell receptor (beta chain). The antigen is undetermined. Primers included in the PCR were 60 Vbeta and 13 Jbeta primers. Original processing methods: As a later analysis found, there were 78 million or so unique TCR beta chains, of which roughly 11 million were shared. The data were produced by immunoSEQ multiplex PCR, yet TCRdb's version contains in-frame clones alone and is incomplete. The V and J calls and the clone size are those of that table, but D and trimming were determined from the DNA. The sample contains 110,000 to 150,000 clones, 78% of which appear only once. This CDR3 comprises 18 residues. Per the germline V gene, CDR1 is SGHVS and CDR2 is FNYEAQ. The ends lost 0 bases at V and 5 bases at J; junction bases unmatched: 8. The data derive from a study of cytomegalovirus exposure and HLA in healthy donors. Study background: T cells numbering about 179 million yielded approximately 120 million unique TCR beta sequences in an earlier analysis. Study-level findings and limits: CMV serostatus was the only immune exposure information that was available. Whilst most TCR sequences proved rare, a subset of public TCRs occurred across many donors.

Sequences were obtained from PBMCs. This clonotype was sampled from a woman aged 18-30 years in good health and CMV-seropositive. V gene TRBV7-6 combines with J gene TRBJ2-2, with 11 bases aligning to TRBD2. The CDR3 DNA follows: TGTGCCAGCAGCTTAGCGAGACTAGCGGGGACGAGGACCGGGGAGCTGTTTTTT. Translation gives CASSLARLAGTRTGELFF.